In its sample, the clone carrying this TCR beta chain was seen a few times. As yet, its antigen is unknown. This specimen belongs to a study of T-cell memory formation after mild COVID-19. Study information: TCR clusters were mostly donor specific. Study-wide findings and caveats: Whereas later expanders leaned CD4+, clones contracting day 15 to 85 showed a balanced CD4/CD8 makeup.

The CDR3 runs to 16 residues. Per the germline V gene, CDR1 is SGHRS and CDR2 is YFSETQ. Between the trimmed V and J ends, which lost 4 bases and 1 base, there was a span of 16 bases. Via MiXCR, TCRdb re-called the 5' RACE reads, giving one row per CDR3 protein. The table shows under 110,000 distinct CDR3 sequences, with over 15% occurring only once. The sequenced sample consisted of PBMCs or a T cell subset sorted from them (not recorded which). The rearrangement joins TRBV5-1 to TRBJ2-3; D uncertain. The TCR was taken from an adult woman who had mild COVID-19 (a few samples of this study predate the infection). Cell type and time point are not known. CDR3 nucleotides: TGCGCCAGCAGCGACGTCCTGGGTGGGCGCACAGATACGCAGTATTTT. Translating it yields CASSDVLGGRTDTQYF.